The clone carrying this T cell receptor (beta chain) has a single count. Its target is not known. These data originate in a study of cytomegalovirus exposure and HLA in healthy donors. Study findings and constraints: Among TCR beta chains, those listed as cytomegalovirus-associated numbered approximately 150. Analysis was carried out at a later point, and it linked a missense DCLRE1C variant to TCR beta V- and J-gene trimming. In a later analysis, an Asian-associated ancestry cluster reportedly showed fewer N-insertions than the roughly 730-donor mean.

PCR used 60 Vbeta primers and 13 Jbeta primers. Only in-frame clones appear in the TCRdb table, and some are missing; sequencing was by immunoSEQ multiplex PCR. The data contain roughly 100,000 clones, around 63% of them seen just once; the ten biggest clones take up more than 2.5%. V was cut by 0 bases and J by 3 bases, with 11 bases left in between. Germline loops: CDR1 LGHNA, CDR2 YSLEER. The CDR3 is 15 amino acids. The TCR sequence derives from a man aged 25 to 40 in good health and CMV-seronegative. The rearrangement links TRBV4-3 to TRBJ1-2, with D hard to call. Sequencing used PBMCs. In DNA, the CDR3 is TGCGCCAGCAGCCAAGACGCACCGGCGGACTATGGCTACACCTTC. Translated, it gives CASSQDAPADYGYTF.